This is a list of T cell receptor beta chains from one sample in a study of siplizumab effects on memory and regulatory T cells. This table comes from immunoSEQ multiplex PCR, and its TCRdb copy is limited to in-frame clones, with some not included. The sample gives some 90,000 clones, around 89% of which show up once; roughly 15% is in the top ten. Sequenced input: CD4+ T cells sorted from blood. These receptors came from a human donor in good health. Both conserved end residues are part of each CDR3. The D gene is left open where the match is weak. For some rows the clone size is stated as once, few or many, or as a class when expanded; others skip it.

size	D	J	V	CDR3	DNA
once	-	TRBJ1-2	TRBV5-1	CASSLVQGGYTF	TGCGCCAGCAGCTTGGTTCAGGGCGGCTACACCTTC
-	-	TRBJ2-1	TRBV9	CASNVASSYNEQFF	TGTGCCAGCAACGTGGCTAGCTCCTACAATGAGCAGTTCTTC
-	TRBD2	TRBJ2-1	TRBV16	CASSQTGTSGSNEQFF	TGTGCCAGCAGCCAAACCGGGACTAGCGGGAGTAATGAGCAGTTCTTC
-	-	TRBJ2-4	TRBV7-2	CASSLDGGGTNIQYF	TGTGCCAGCAGCTTAGATGGAGGGGGCACAAACATTCAGTACTTC
once	-	TRBJ2-1	TRBV5-1	CASSLGPYNEQFF	TGCGCCAGCAGCTTGGGTCCCTACAATGAGCAGTTCTTC
once	-	TRBJ1-3	TRBV28	CASRMGPVFDTIYF	TGTGCCAGCAGAATGGGCCCGGTGTTCGACACCATATATTTT
-	TRBD1	TRBJ2-7	TRBV27	CASSFGALGDRDYEQYF	TGTGCCAGCAGTTTCGGTGCCCTTGGGGACAGGGACTACGAGCAGTACTTC
-	TRBD1	TRBJ1-2	TRBV29-1	CSANPTLGQGLYGYTF	TGCAGCGCTAACCCGACCCTCGGACAGGGCCTCTATGGCTACACCTTC
once	TRBD1	TRBJ2-2	TRBV5-1	CASSLDPDRVNTGELFF	TGCGCCAGCAGCTTGGACCCGGACAGGGTTAACACCGGGGAGCTGTTTTTT
-	TRBD2	TRBJ2-7	TRBV7-2	CASSLGSGVSYEQYF	TGTGCCAGCAGCTTGGGTAGCGGGGTTTCCTACGAGCAGTACTTC
-	-	TRBJ2-3	TRBV7-2	CASSGHPSTDTQYF	TGTGCCAGCAGCGGACATCCTAGCACAGATACGCAGTATTTT
once	-	TRBJ2-1	TRBV2	CASSDRAPPQFF	TGTGCCAGCAGTGACAGGGCCCCACCGCAGTTCTTC
-	-	TRBJ1-5	TRBV12-5	CASGLVLGGQNNQPQHF	TGTGCTAGTGGTTTGGTACTCGGTGGACAGAACAATCAGCCCCAGCATTTT
few	TRBD2	TRBJ2-1	TRBV5-4	CASSPTSGRGYNEQFF	TGTGCCAGCAGCCCGACTAGCGGGAGAGGCTACAATGAGCAGTTCTTC
-	-	TRBJ1-3	TRBV7-2	CASSLNRAGNTIYF	TGTGCCAGCAGCTTGAACAGGGCTGGAAACACCATATATTTT
-	-	TRBJ1-1	TRBV11-2	CASSLDVVGTEAFF	TGTGCCAGCAGCTTAGATGTAGTGGGCACTGAAGCTTTCTTT
-	TRBD2	TRBJ2-5	TRBV5-1	CASRLDPSGQETQYF	TGCGCCAGCAGACTCGACCCTAGCGGCCAAGAGACCCAGTACTTC
once	-	TRBJ2-5	TRBV11-1	CASSHRHAEPQETQYF	TGTGCCAGCAGCCATAGACACGCCGAGCCTCAAGAGACCCAGTACTTC
-	-	TRBJ2-7	TRBV5-5	CASSLGGSTASNYEQYF	TGTGCCAGCAGCTTGGGGGGATCGACAGCGTCAAACTACGAGCAGTACTTC
-	-	TRBJ1-1	TRBV19	CASSPRAYTEAFF	TGTGCCAGTAGTCCAAGGGCGTACACTGAAGCTTTCTTT
-	TRBD2	TRBJ2-2	TRBV29-1	CSVGRTSGTGGELFF	TGCAGCGTGGGCCGGACTAGCGGGACCGGCGGGGAGCTGTTTTTT
once	TRBD2	TRBJ2-3	TRBV7-9	CASSPGREISSTQYF	TGTGCCAGCAGCCCAGGGCGGGAGATTAGTTCTACGCAGTATTTT
-	TRBD1	TRBJ2-1	TRBV5-1	CASSMGTGNEQFF	TGCGCCAGCAGCATGGGGACAGGCAATGAGCAGTTCTTC
-	-	TRBJ1-5	TRBV7-2	CASSFEGGSNQPQHF	TGTGCCAGCAGCTTCGAGGGGGGGAGCAATCAGCCCCAGCATTTT
-	-	TRBJ1-2	TRBV6-6	CASSPSRRQANYGYTF	TGTGCCAGCAGCCCCTCACGCCGACAGGCTAACTATGGCTACACCTTC
-	-	TRBJ2-7	TRBV6-5	CASSYSRRGYEQYF	TGTGCCAGCAGTTACTCGCGGCGGGGCTACGAGCAGTACTTC
-	-	TRBJ1-2	TRBV5-4	CASSPSWGGNGYTF	TGTGCCAGCAGCCCGTCGTGGGGGGGAAATGGCTACACCTTC
-	-	TRBJ2-1	TRBV7-9	CASIRVGANEQFF	TGTGCCAGCATTCGGGTGGGGGCGAATGAGCAGTTCTTC
-	TRBD1	TRBJ1-1	TRBV11-2	CASSRGQGNTEAFF	TGTGCCAGCAGCAGGGGACAGGGGAACACTGAAGCTTTCTTT
-	-	TRBJ2-2	TRBV9	CASSARGFRASELFF	TGTGCCAGCAGCGCCCGTGGGTTCAGGGCATCGGAGCTGTTTTTT
-	-	TRBJ2-2	TRBV6-5	CASSYSEFTGELFF	TGTGCCAGCAGTTACTCGGAGTTCACCGGGGAGCTGTTTTTT
-	TRBD1	TRBJ1-1	TRBV7-3	CASSPRTGGIWGNTEAFF	TGTGCCAGCAGCCCCCGGACAGGAGGCATTTGGGGTAACACTGAAGCTTTCTTT
-	-	TRBJ1-2	TRBV7-2	CASSLARVYGYTF	TGTGCCAGCAGCTTAGCCAGGGTCTATGGCTACACCTTC
-	-	TRBJ2-7	TRBV5-6	CASSVAYEQYF	TGTGCCAGCAGCGTCGCCTACGAGCAGTACTTC
-	TRBD2	TRBJ2-5	TRBV5-1	CASSFSFSGRETQYF	TGCGCCAGCAGCTTTTCATTTAGCGGGAGAGAGACCCAGTACTTC
few	TRBD1	TRBJ2-7	TRBV5-1	CASSQGQGNHEQYF	TGCGCCAGCAGTCAGGGACAGGGAAATCACGAGCAGTACTTC
-	TRBD1	TRBJ1-1	TRBV9	CASSVDRVGEAFF	TGTGCCAGCAGCGTGGACAGGGTTGGTGAAGCTTTCTTT
-	TRBD2	TRBJ2-3	TRBV10-3	CAISESRRESTDTQYF	TGTGCCATCAGTGAGTCTAGGCGGGAGAGCACAGATACGCAGTATTTT
once	TRBD1	TRBJ2-4	TRBV28	CASRAGTGRNIQYF	TGTGCCAGCAGGGCCGGGACAGGGAGAAACATTCAGTACTTC
-	-	TRBJ2-7	TRBV9	CASSAHSGSSYEQYF	TGTGCCAGCAGCGCGCATTCCGGGAGCTCCTACGAGCAGTACTTC
few	-	TRBJ2-7	TRBV7-9	CASSSSGNAYEQYF	TGTGCCAGCAGCTCCTCAGGGAATGCGTACGAGCAGTACTTC
-	-	TRBJ2-2	TRBV28	CASSFRQANTGELFF	TGTGCCAGCAGTTTCAGACAGGCTAACACCGGGGAGCTGTTTTTT
-	TRBD2	TRBJ2-3	TRBV9	CASSDSGSGTDTQYF	TGTGCCAGCAGTGATAGCGGGAGTGGCACAGATACGCAGTATTTT
-	-	TRBJ2-1	TRBV25-1	CASSSLGKNEQFF	TGTGCCAGCAGTTCCCTGGGGAAAAATGAGCAGTTCTTC
-	TRBD1	TRBJ1-3	TRBV5-8	CASSLWGGTASGNTIYF	TGTGCCAGCAGCTTGTGGGGGGGGACAGCCTCTGGAAACACCATATATTTT